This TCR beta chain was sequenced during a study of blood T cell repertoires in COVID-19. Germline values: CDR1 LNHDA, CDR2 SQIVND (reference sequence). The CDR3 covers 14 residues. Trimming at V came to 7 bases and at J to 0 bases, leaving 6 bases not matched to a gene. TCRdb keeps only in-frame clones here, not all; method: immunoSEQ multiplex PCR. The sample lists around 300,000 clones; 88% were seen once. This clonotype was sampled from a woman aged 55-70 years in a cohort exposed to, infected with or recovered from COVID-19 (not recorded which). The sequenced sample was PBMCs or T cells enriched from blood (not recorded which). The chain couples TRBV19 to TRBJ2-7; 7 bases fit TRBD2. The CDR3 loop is CASTTSVSSYEQYF. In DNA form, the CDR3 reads TGTGCCAGTACCACTAGCGTAAGCTCCTACGAGCAGTACTTC. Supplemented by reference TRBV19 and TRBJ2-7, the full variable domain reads DGGITQSPKYLFRKEGQNVTLSCEQNLNHDAMYWYRQDPGQGLRLIYYSQIVNDFQKGDIAEGYSVSREKKESFPLTVTSAQKNPTAFYLCASTTSVSSYEQYFGPGTRLTVT.